These 9 T cell receptor beta chains were all obtained from the same sample, sequenced in a study of early T cells in non-severe SARS-CoV-2 infection. TCRdb used MiXCR to reprocess the 5' RACE reads, holding one entry per CDR3 protein. Of 65,000 to 75,000 distinct CDR3 sequences in the sample, approximately 13% are singletons; the top ten hold approximately 5.2%. Sequencing input: whole blood. The receptors originated from an adult who was a healthcare worker with PCR-confirmed SARS-CoV-2 infection or an uninfected control (not recorded which).

This clonotype was seen only a few times. The rearrangement links TRBV29-1 to TRBJ2-3; D tentatively reads TRBD1 or TRBD2 (6 bases each). V lost 5 bases, J lost 5 bases, and 14 bases lay in between. The germline V gene has CDR1 SQVTM and CDR2 ANQGSEA. The CDR3 totals 13 residues. The CDR3: CSVYRGLGDTQYF. CDR3 in DNA: TGCAGCGTTTACCGGGGGCTCGGAGATACGCAGTATTTT.

Only a few counts were recorded for this clonotype. This chain links TRBV7-9 with TRBJ1-1, with D possibly being TRBD1 (5 bases). V shed 0 bases and J shed 0 bases, with 8 bases lying between them. Germline V gene sequence: CDR1 SEHNR, CDR2 FQNEAQ (reference sequence). This CDR3 is 15 amino acids long. The chain's CDR3 is CASSLARRVNTEAFF. CDR3 sequence (DNA): TGTGCCAGCAGCTTAGCGCGCAGGGTGAACACTGAAGCTTTCTTT.

This clonotype was detected only a few times. The chain carries TRBV6-1 and TRBJ2-2; D not certain. CDR1 and CDR2 from the germline V gene are MNHNS and SASEGT. The V end was cut by 3 bases, the J end by 6 bases, with 14 bases between. This CDR3 is built from 15 residues. CDR3 amino acids: CASSDLVDLAGELFF. CDR3 coding DNA: TGTGCCAGCAGTGATCTAGTAGATCTGGCCGGGGAGCTGTTTTTT.

This chain uses TRBV6-2 or TRBV6-3 with TRBJ2-5, with TRBD1 as a possible D gene (6 bases). The V gene's germline CDR1 is MNHEY and CDR2 SVGEGT. V lost 4 bases and J 5 bases, leaving 11 bases between the germline ends. The CDR3 runs to 13 residues. The CDR3 DNA reads as TGTGCCAGCAGTTCCAGGGGCCCGGAGACCCAGTACTTC. Encoded protein: CASSSRGPETQYF.

The chain carries TRBV12-3 or TRBV12-4 and TRBJ1-6; a weak D match, TRBD1 (5 bases). Trimming left V 9 bases short and J 10 bases short, with 16 bases between. The CDR3 extends over 13 amino acids. DNA for the CDR3: TGTGCCAGTCGGGGGGGACGAGGATCACCCCTCCACTTT. It translates to CASRGGRGSPLHF.

This clonotype occurred many times. V and J are TRBV4-2 and TRBJ1-2; 7 nucleotides match TRBD1. CDR1 and CDR2 (germline): LGHNA, YNFKEQ. With V trimmed by 0 bases and J by 8 bases, 6 bases remained unmatched. This CDR3 comprises 14 residues. CDR3: CASSQDRTGGGYTF. The CDR3 region has the DNA TGTGCCAGCAGCCAAGATAGGACAGGCGGCGGCTACACCTTC.

This clonotype was detected ten times or more. The chain recombines TRBV7-2 with TRBJ2-7; D perhaps matches TRBD2 (5 bases). The V gene's germline CDR1 is SGHTA and CDR2 FQGNSA. This CDR3 is 15 amino acids long. V lost 1 base to trimming and J lost 7 bases, with 17 bases between them. CDR3 sequence reads: CASSLERGRIPEQYF. In nucleotides, the CDR3 is TGTGCCAGCAGCTTAGAGCGCGGGCGAATACCGGAGCAGTACTTC.

The chain recombines TRBV5-1 with TRBJ2-3; 13 bases fit TRBD2. Germline CDR1 reads SGHRS; CDR2 reads YFSETQ. This CDR3 spans 16 amino acids. The V gene end was trimmed by 3 bases and the J gene end by 3 bases; junction bases not matched to a gene: 4. In DNA, the CDR3 is TGCGCCAGCAGCTGGGGACTAGCGGGAAAAACAGATACGCAGTATTTT. Amino acids: CASSWGLAGKTDTQYF.

This clonotype was counted many times. The V and J genes are TRBV6-1 and TRBJ1-2; no reliable D call. Trimming cost V 7 bases and J 0 bases, with 9 bases left between them. Germline CDR1 MNHNS, CDR2 SASEGT. The CDR3 contains 13 residues. The CDR3 nucleotides read TGTGCCAGCATCGAGTCGGCTAACTATGGCTACACCTTC. Its translation is CASIESANYGYTF.